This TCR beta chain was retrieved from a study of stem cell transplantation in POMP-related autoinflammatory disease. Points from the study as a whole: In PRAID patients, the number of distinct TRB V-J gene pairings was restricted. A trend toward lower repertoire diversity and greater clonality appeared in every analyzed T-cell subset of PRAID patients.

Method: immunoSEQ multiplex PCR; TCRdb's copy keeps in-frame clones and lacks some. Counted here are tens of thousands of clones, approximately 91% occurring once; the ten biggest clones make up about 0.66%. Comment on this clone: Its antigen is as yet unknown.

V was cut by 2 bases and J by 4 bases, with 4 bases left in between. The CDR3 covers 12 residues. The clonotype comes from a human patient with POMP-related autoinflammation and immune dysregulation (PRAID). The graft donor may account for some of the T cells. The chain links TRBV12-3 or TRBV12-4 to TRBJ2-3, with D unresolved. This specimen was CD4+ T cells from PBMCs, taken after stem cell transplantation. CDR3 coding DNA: TGTGCCAGCAGTTTAAACGCAGATACGCAGTATTTT. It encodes CASSLNADTQYF.